These 10 T cell receptor beta chains were all obtained from the same sample, sequenced in a study of cytomegalovirus exposure and HLA in healthy donors. A multiplex PCR was run with 60 Vbeta primers and 13 Jbeta primers. Sequenced by immunoSEQ multiplex PCR; TCRdb stores in-frame clones only, minus some. The sample has roughly 130,000 clones; around 80% are singletons. Sequenced material: PBMCs. The receptors were sampled from a man aged 50 to 60 in good health and CMV-seronegative.

The chain links TRBV27 to TRBJ2-7, with a weak D call TRBD1 (5 bases). Germline V lookup: CDR1 MNHEY, CDR2 SMNVEV (reference sequence). The CDR3 consists of 14 residues. V lost 0 bases and J lost 4, with 10 bases in between. In DNA, the CDR3 is TGTGCCAGCAGTTTATCGACCAGGGTGTACGAGCAGTACTTC. Its translation is CASSLSTRVYEQYF.

The CDR3 DNA sequence: TGTGCCAGCAGTGAAATACAGGGGTTTACCGGGGAGCTGTTTTTT. Its translation: CASSEIQGFTGELFF. V gene TRBV27 combines with J gene TRBJ2-2; 7 nucleotides match TRBD1. V lost 5 bases to trimming and J lost 5 bases; unmatched junction nucleotides: 8. This CDR3 contains 15 residues. Germline V gene sequence: CDR1 MNHEY, CDR2 SMNVEV (reference sequence).

This clone was detected only once. The chain links TRBV19 to TRBJ1-1; D remains ambiguous. The V and J ends lost 3 bases and 1 base respectively, with 6 bases between them. Per the germline V gene, CDR1 is LNHDA and CDR2 is SQIVND (reference sequence). CDR3 length: 13 amino acids. The CDR3 bases are TGTGCCAGTAGTATCCAGGAGAACACTGAAGCTTTCTTT. Translated: CASSIQENTEAFF.

This chain uses TRBV27 with TRBJ2-7, with D possibly being TRBD2 (5 bases). CDR1 is MNHEY, CDR2 SMNVEV, per germline (reference sequence). V shed 6 bases and J shed 3 bases, with 12 bases lying between them. The CDR3 is made up of 13 amino acids. This CDR3 reads CASSPSGSYEQYF. As DNA, the CDR3 is TGTGCCAGCAGCCCAAGCGGCAGCTACGAGCAGTACTTC.

Remarks on this clone: Because it lacks the conserved phenylalanine or tryptophan at the end, this CDR3 is likely a read error. The chain employs TRBV27 and TRBJ2-7; 9 bases fit TRBD2. The CDR3 length is 16 residues. Germline CDR1 is MNHEY and CDR2 is SMNVEV (reference sequence). V lost 2 bases and J lost 2; bases outside the gene matches: 7. CDR3 bases: TGTGCCAGCAGTTTACTGAGCGGGGGGTCTCCCTACGAGCAGTACCTC. Translation: CASSLLSGGSPYEQYL.

The gene calls are TRBV30 and TRBJ2-7; D may be TRBD1 (6 bases). From germline, CDR1 is GTSNPN and CDR2 SVGIG (reference sequence). Trimming stripped 6 bases from V and 1 base from J, with 13 bases between. The CDR3 runs to 13 residues. The DNA of the CDR3 is TGTGCCTGCCGAACAGGGCCGTCCTACGAGCAGTACTTC. Translated, it gives CACRTGPSYEQYF. The whole variable domain, remainder taken from reference TRBV30 and TRBJ2-7, is SQTIHQWPATLVQPVGSPLSLECTVEGTSNPNLYWYRQAAGRGLQLLFYSVGIGQISSEVPQNLSASRPQDRQFILSSKKLLLSDSGFYLCACRTGPSYEQYFGPGTRLTVT.

V gene TRBV10-2 combines with J gene TRBJ2-1; 9 bases are a match to TRBD2. Losses at the gene ends were 8 bases for V and 9 bases for J; bases not matched to a gene: 11. CDR1 and CDR2 (germline): WSHSY, SAAADI. The CDR3 covers 14 residues. Written as DNA, the CDR3 is TGCGCCAGCGCTAGCGGGGTCGATTTGGGTGAGCAGTTCTTC. Translating gives CASASGVDLGEQFF.

The chain couples TRBV5-1 to TRBJ2-1; 12 bases match TRBD2. J was trimmed by 8 bases and V by 1 base; bases with no gene match: 4. CDR1 and CDR2 from the germline V gene are SGHRS and YFSETQ. The CDR3 totals 15 residues. The CDR3 DNA follows: TGCGCCAGCAGCTTGCCTAGCGGGGGGGTCTATGAGCAGTTCTTC. Protein product: CASSLPSGGVYEQFF.

The chain carries TRBV27 and TRBJ2-1; TRBD1 is a possible D gene (5 bases). CDR3 length: 14 residues. Germline CDR1 MNHEY, CDR2 SMNVEV (reference sequence). V lost 5 bases, J lost 10 bases, and 18 bases lay in between. The CDR3 reads CASSPHPRAAEQFF. The CDR3 DNA is TGTGCCAGCAGTCCACACCCCAGGGCCGCCGAGCAGTTCTTC.

In the case of this clone: An end of the junction does not agree with germline; a read error may underlie this. The chain couples TRBV7-7 to TRBJ2-3; 11 bases line up with TRBD2. CDR3 length: 16 amino acids. The germline V gene has CDR1 SSHAT and CDR2 FNYEAQ (reference sequence). The CDR3 DNA reads TGTGCTAGCAGCAAAATAGCGGGGGGGCCGGTAGATACGCAGTATTTT. Amino acid sequence: CASSKIAGGPVDTQYF.